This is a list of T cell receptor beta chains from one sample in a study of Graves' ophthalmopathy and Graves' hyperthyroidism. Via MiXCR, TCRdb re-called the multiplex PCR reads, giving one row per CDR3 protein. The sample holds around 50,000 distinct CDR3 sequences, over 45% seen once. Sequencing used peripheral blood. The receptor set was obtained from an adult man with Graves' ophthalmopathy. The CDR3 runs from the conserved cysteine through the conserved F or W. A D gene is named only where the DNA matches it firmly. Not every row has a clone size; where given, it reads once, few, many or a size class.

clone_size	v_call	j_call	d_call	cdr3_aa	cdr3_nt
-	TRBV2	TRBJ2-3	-	CASTDLADTQYF	TGTGCCAGCACCGACCTTGCAGATACGCAGTATTTT
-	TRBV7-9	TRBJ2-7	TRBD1	CASSSWGQGASYEQYF	TGTGCCAGCAGCTCTTGGGGGCAGGGGGCGTCCTACGAGCAGTACTTC
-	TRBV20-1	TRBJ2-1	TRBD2	CSARLAGGPNEQFF	TGCAGTGCAAGACTAGCGGGGGGGCCGAATGAGCAGTTCTTC
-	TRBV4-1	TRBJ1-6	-	CASSQGTASPLHF	TGCGCCAGCAGCCAGGGGACGGCTTCACCCCTCCACTTT
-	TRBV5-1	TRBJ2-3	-	CASTIQGLSTDTQYF	TGCGCCAGCACGATACAAGGGCTGAGCACAGATACGCAGTATTTT
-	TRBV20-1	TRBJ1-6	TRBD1	CSARPGQGGQGSPLHF	TGCAGTGCTAGACCGGGACAGGGAGGGCAAGGTTCACCCCTCCACTTT
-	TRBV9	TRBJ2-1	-	CASSVVVTGEQFF	TGTGCCAGCAGCGTAGTAGTGACTGGTGAGCAGTTCTTC
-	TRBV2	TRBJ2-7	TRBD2	CASSGGTSGHYEQYF	TGTGCCAGCAGTGGCGGGACTAGCGGACACTACGAGCAGTACTTC
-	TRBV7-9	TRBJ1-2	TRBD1	CASSEGQGYGYTF	TGTGCCAGCAGCGAGGGACAGGGCTATGGCTACACCTTC
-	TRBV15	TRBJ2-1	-	CATSRETGSYNEQFF	TGTGCCACCAGCAGAGAGACAGGCTCCTACAATGAGCAGTTCTTC
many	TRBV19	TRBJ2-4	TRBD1	CASRQIPGQGAVTKNIQYF	TGTGCCAGTAGACAGATTCCGGGACAGGGGGCTGTTACCAAAAACATTCAGTACTTC
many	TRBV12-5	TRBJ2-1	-	CASASTGVSYNEQFF	TGTGCTAGTGCTTCCACGGGGGTCTCCTACAATGAGCAGTTCTTC
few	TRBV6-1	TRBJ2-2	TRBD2	CASRTKRDAGELFF	TGTGCCAGCAGGACAAAGCGGGACGCCGGGGAGCTGTTTTTT
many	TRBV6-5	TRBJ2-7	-	CASSRAGCCYEQYF	TGTGCCAGCTCAAGGGCAGGATGTTGTTACGAGCAGTACTTC
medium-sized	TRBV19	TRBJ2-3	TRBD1	CASSAGQGRLDTQYF	TGTGCCAGTAGCGCGGGACAGGGTCGTTTAGATACGCAGTATTTT
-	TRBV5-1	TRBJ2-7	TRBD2	CASSLYRDYSYEQYF	TGCGCCAGCAGCTTGTACCGGGACTACTCCTACGAGCAGTACTTC
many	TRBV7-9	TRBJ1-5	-	CASSLVTGSNQPQHF	TGTGCCAGCAGCTTAGTCACGGGTAGCAATCAGCCCCAGCATTTT
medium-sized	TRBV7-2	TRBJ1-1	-	CASSPFGRNTEAFF	TGTGCCAGCAGCCCCTTCGGCAGGAACACTGAAGCTTTCTTT
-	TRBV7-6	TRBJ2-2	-	CASSTRDRGYAGELFF	TGTGCCAGCAGTACGCGGGATAGGGGGTACGCCGGGGAGCTGTTTTTT
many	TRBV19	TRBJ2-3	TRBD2	CASSLYFVSGRGGYTDTQYF	TGTGCCAGTAGTCTCTACTTCGTTAGCGGGAGAGGGGGCTACACAGATACGCAGTATTTT
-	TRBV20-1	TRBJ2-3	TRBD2	CSARPGSGRITDTQYF	TGCAGTGCTAGGCCGGGTAGCGGGAGGATAACAGATACGCAGTATTTT
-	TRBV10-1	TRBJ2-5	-	CASSGRLGGETQYF	TGCGCCAGCAGTGGGCGTCTTGGGGGAGAGACCCAGTACTTC
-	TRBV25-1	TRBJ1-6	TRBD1	CASSESISQGDNSPLHF	TGTGCCAGCAGTGAATCAATCTCCCAGGGGGATAATTCACCCCTCCACTTT
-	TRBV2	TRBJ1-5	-	CATGEANQPQHF	TGTGCCACCGGGGAGGCCAATCAGCCCCAGCATTTT
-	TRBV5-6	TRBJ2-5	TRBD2	CASSFITTSGRGETQYF	TGTGCCAGCAGCTTCATTACGACTAGCGGGAGAGGTGAGACCCAGTACTTC
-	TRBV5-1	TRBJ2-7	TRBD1	CASSRHRGYEQYF	TGCGCCAGCAGCCGGCACAGGGGCTACGAGCAGTACTTC
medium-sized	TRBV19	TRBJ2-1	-	CASSDPYNEQFF	TGTGCCAGTAGTGACCCCTACAATGAGCAGTTCTTC
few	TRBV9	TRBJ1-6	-	CASSVGVGDSPLHF	TGTGCCAGCAGCGTAGGGGTCGGGGATTCACCCCTCCACTTT
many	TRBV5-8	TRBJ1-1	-	CASSLGGPMNTEAFF	TGTGCCAGCAGCTTGGGAGGGCCCATGAACACTGAAGCTTTCTTT
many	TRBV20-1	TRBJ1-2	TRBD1	CSAPRDRGRVSGYTF	TGCAGTGCTCCCCGGGACAGGGGGCGAGTATCCGGCTACACCTTC
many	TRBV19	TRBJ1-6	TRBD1	CASSTPPGTADYYNSPLHF	TGTGCCAGTAGTACTCCCCCCGGGACAGCCGACTACTATAATTCACCCCTCCACTTT
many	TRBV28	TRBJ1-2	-	CASSSRSSDSPYGYTF	TGTGCCAGCAGTTCCCGCTCGTCTGACAGCCCCTATGGCTACACCTTC
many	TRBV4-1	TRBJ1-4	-	CASSQIQGGNEKLFF	TGCGCCAGCAGCCAAATACAGGGAGGGAATGAAAAACTGTTTTTT
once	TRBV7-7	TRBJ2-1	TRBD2	CASSLDGAGGSNEQFF	TGTGCTAGCAGCTTAGACGGAGCGGGGGGGAGCAATGAGCAGTTCTTC
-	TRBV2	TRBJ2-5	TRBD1	CASRGTGGVETQYF	TGTGCCAGCAGGGGAACAGGGGGCGTGGAGACCCAGTACTTC
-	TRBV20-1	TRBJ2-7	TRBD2	CSPSTGTSGEGYEQYF	TGCAGTCCATCAACCGGGACTAGCGGGGAGGGCTACGAGCAGTACTTC
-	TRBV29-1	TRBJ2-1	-	CSAEAKQQRAEQFF	TGCAGCGCCGAAGCTAAACAGCAACGGGCTGAGCAGTTCTTC
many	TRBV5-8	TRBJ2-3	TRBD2	CASSLGLAGGEADTQYF	TGTGCCAGCAGCTTGGGACTAGCGGGGGGCGAAGCAGATACGCAGTATTTT
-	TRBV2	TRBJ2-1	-	CASSDGTHYNEQFF	TGTGCCAGCAGTGACGGGACACACTACAATGAGCAGTTCTTC